A selection of T cell receptor beta chains follows, all from one sample in a study of cytomegalovirus exposure and HLA in healthy donors. Produced via immunoSEQ multiplex PCR; TCRdb's table is partial and in-frame only. The top ten clones hold 8.5% to 10% of a sample with some 170,000 clones, about 80% of them seen once. The specimen sequenced was PBMCs. These receptor sequences come from a man aged 18-30 years in good health and CMV-seropositive. CDR3s include the opening cysteine and the closing phenylalanine or tryptophan. A D gene is named only where the DNA matches it firmly. Clone size is shown for a subset of rows, as once, few, many or a class of expanded clone.

j_gene,v_gene,d_gene,abundance,CDR3nt,CDR3aa
TRBJ1-2,TRBV4-2,-,few,TGTGCCAGCAGCCAAGAGTCGAGACAGGTAAACTATGGCTACACCTTC,CASSQESRQVNYGYTF
TRBJ1-1,TRBV6-5,TRBD1,-,TGTGCCAGTTCAAGGGACAGGGTTAACACTGAAGCTTTCTTT,CASSRDRVNTEAFF
TRBJ2-3,TRBV6-1,TRBD2,-,TGTGCCGCAGACGAGGGGCGGGGGACAGATACGCAGTATTTT,CAADEGRGTDTQYF
TRBJ2-7,TRBV18,TRBD1,-,TGTGCCAGCTCACCGGGACAGGGGTCCTACGAGCAGTACTTC,CASSPGQGSYEQYF
TRBJ2-7,TRBV5-6,-,-,TGTGCCAGCAGCTTTGCTGGGGGCGGCGAGCAGTACTTC,CASSFAGGGEQYF
TRBJ2-6,TRBV5-1,TRBD2,-,TGCGCCAGCAGCCAACTAGCAGCGGGGGCCAACGGCCTGACTTTC,CASSQLAAGANGLTF
TRBJ2-2,TRBV27,-,-,TGTGCCAGCAGTTTCCGCGAGGGCGCCGGGGAGCTGTTTTTT,CASSFREGAGELFF
TRBJ1-6,TRBV7-2,-,-,TGTGCCAGCAGCTTAGCGGCCCGTACGGGAAATTCACCCCTCCACTTT,CASSLAARTGNSPLHF
TRBJ2-3,TRBV4-3,TRBD2,-,TGCGCCAGCAGCCAACAAGCGGGGGGTGGCACAGATACGCAGTATTTT,CASSQQAGGGTDTQYF
TRBJ2-3,TRBV5-6,TRBD2,-,TGTGCCAGCAGCTCGCGGGGGGGCGCGTATGCAGGTACGCAGTATTTT,CASSSRGGAYAGTQYF
TRBJ1-1,TRBV15,-,once,TGTGCCACCAGCAGCTTTCCCGGGACACTGAACACTGAAGCTTTCTTT,CATSSFPGTLNTEAFF
TRBJ2-5,TRBV11-1,TRBD1,-,TGTGCCAGCAGCCCGGACAGGGAAGAGACCCAGTACTTC,CASSPDREETQYF
TRBJ1-2,TRBV30,TRBD1,once,TGTGCCTGGAGGCCGGGACAGGTTCCCAACACCTTC,CAWRPGQVPNTF
TRBJ2-7,TRBV27,-,-,TGTGCCAGCAGTTTAGGGCTCTCCTACGAGCAGTACTTC,CASSLGLSYEQYF
TRBJ1-2,TRBV19,TRBD1,-,TGTGCCAGTAGACCCACGACAGGGTCTCGAGTCTATGGCTACACCTTC,CASRPTTGSRVYGYTF
TRBJ1-4,TRBV27,-,-,TGTGCCAGCAGTTATACTCAGGGAAATGAAAAACTGTTTTTT,CASSYTQGNEKLFF
TRBJ1-3,TRBV15,-,-,TGTGCCACCAGCAGCCCGAGGAGCAGAAACTCTGGAAACACCATATATTTT,CATSSPRSRNSGNTIYF
TRBJ1-4,TRBV15,-,once,TGTGCCACCAGCGGACGGTACGGGGATGAAAAACTGTTTTTT,CATSGRYGDEKLFF
TRBJ1-2,TRBV4-1,TRBD1,once,TGCGCCAGCAGCCAGTGGACAGGAGACTATGGCTACACCTTC,CASSQWTGDYGYTF
TRBJ2-6,TRBV6-5,-,-,TGTGCCAGCAGTTTACCCAGTCGCTCTGGGGCCAACGTCCTGACTTTC,CASSLPSRSGANVLTF
TRBJ1-2,TRBV4-1,-,few,TGCGCCAGCAGCCAAGATCCCAGGGCGGACTATGGCTACACCTTC,CASSQDPRADYGYTF
TRBJ2-7,TRBV5-1,-,-,TGCGCCAGCAGCCCCCAACCCGGGGTTAGAATCTCCTACGAGCAGTACTTC,CASSPQPGVRISYEQYF
TRBJ2-1,TRBV27,TRBD2,-,TGTGCCAGCAGTTTGGGTAGCGGGAGGTCCCCCTCCTACAATGAGCAGTTCTTC,CASSLGSGRSPSYNEQFF
TRBJ1-1,TRBV6-1,-,-,TGTGCCAGCAGTGAAGCGTGGCAGATGAACACTGAAGCTTTCTTT,CASSEAWQMNTEAFF
TRBJ2-2,TRBV29-1,-,-,TGCAGCGGTAGATTGAGCGGGGAGCTGTTTTTT,CSGRLSGELFF
TRBJ2-7,TRBV6-5,TRBD2,-,TGTGCCAGCAGTAGGACTAGCGGGGCTTACGAGCAGTACTTC,CASSRTSGAYEQYF
TRBJ1-2,TRBV6-5,-,-,TGTGCCAGCAGGAGGGCCGAGGGCCCCTATGGCTACACCTTC,CASRRAEGPYGYTF
TRBJ2-7,TRBV11-2,TRBD2,-,TGTGCCAGCAGCTTCGGGGGGAAGCAGTACTTC,CASSFGGKQYF
TRBJ2-1,TRBV6-1,TRBD2,-,TGTGCCAGCAGTGATATCCTCCGGGGGGGTCAATACAATGAGCAGTTCTTC,CASSDILRGGQYNEQFF
TRBJ2-1,TRBV9,TRBD2,-,TGTGCCAGCAGCCCAGCGGGGGGCCAGTCCTACAATGAGCAGTTCTTC,CASSPAGGQSYNEQFF
TRBJ2-5,TRBV28,TRBD2,-,TGTGCCAGCAGGTCGACTAGCATGACCCAGTACTTC,CASRSTSMTQYF
TRBJ1-5,TRBV11-2,-,-,TGTGCCAGCAGCCTCGGGGAACGGAGCAATCAGCCCCAGCATTTT,CASSLGERSNQPQHF
TRBJ1-2,TRBV7-2,-,-,TGTGCCAGCAGCTTAGTGCTACTCAGGGCCCTCTCTCAGGCAGGCTACACCTTC,CASSLVLLRALSQAGYTF